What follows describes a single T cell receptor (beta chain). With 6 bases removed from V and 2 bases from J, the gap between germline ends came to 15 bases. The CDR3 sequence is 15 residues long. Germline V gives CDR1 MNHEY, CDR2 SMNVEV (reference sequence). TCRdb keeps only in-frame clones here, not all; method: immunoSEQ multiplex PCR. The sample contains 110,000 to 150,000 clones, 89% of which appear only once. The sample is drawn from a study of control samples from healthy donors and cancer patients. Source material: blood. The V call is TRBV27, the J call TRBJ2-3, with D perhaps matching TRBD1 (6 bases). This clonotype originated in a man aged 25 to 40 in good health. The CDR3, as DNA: TGTGCCAGCAGCTCCAGACAGGACAACACAGATACGCAGTATTTT. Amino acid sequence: CASSSRQDNTDTQYF.